This entry lists 17 T cell receptor beta chains sequenced from one sample in a study of early T cells in non-severe SARS-CoV-2 infection. TCRdb passed the 5' RACE reads through MiXCR, listing each CDR3 protein once. The sample contains about 35,000 distinct CDR3 sequences, around 4.5% of which appear only once. The specimen sequenced was whole blood. The receptors were sampled from an adult who was a healthcare worker with PCR-confirmed SARS-CoV-2 infection or an uninfected control (not recorded which).

The chain joins TRBV6-4 to TRBJ2-3; unclear D gene. The V end was cut by 2 bases, the J end by 0 bases, with 3 bases between. The CDR3 runs to 13 residues. Germline CDR1 is MRHNA and CDR2 is SNTAGT. In nucleotides, the CDR3 is TGTGCCAGCAGTGACGACAGCACAGATACGCAGTATTTT. It specifies CASSDDSTDTQYF.

This clonotype was seen repeatedly, ten times or more. This chain links TRBV3-1 with TRBJ1-1; 8 nucleotides line up with TRBD1. This CDR3 is 15 amino acids long. The junction had 12 bases not matched to a gene; V was cut back by 1 base and J by 11 bases. Germline lookup yields CDR1 LGHDT and CDR2 YNNKEL (reference sequence). The CDR3 region is CASSQGVLGQDSAFF. As DNA, the CDR3 is TGTGCCAGCAGCCAAGGGGTCTTGGGACAGGATTCGGCTTTCTTT.

This clonotype was found many times. The rearrangement uses TRBV14 and TRBJ2-7, with 7 positions matching TRBD1. Germline values: CDR1 SGHDN, CDR2 FVKESK. The V segment lost 5 bases and the J segment 4 bases; nucleotides outside the gene matches: 11. The CDR3 totals 15 residues. The CDR3 DNA follows: TGTGCCAGCAGCTTGACCCGGGACAGAAGATACGAGCAGTACTTC. Amino acids: CASSLTRDRRYEQYF.

This clonotype was recorded many times. The chain carries TRBV29-1 and TRBJ2-3, with D unclear. The CDR3 length is 12 residues. Germline V gene data show CDR1 as SQVTM and CDR2 as ANQGSEA. Trimming took 2 bases from V and 2 from J, leaving 5 bases between them. CDR3 nucleotide sequence: TGCAGCGTTGAACTCTCCACAGATACGCAGTATTTT. Residues: CSVELSTDTQYF.

The rearrangement uses TRBV11-3 and TRBJ2-7, with TRBD2 matching 12 bases. V shed 0 bases and J 2 bases; nucleotides not matched to a gene: 5. The CDR3 totals 17 residues. Germline lookup yields CDR1 SGHNT and CDR2 YENEEA. CDR3 sequence reads: CASSLDRWTSGAYEQYF. The CDR3 DNA sequence: TGTGCCAGCAGCTTAGATAGGTGGACTAGCGGGGCCTACGAGCAGTACTTC.

This clonotype was detected only a few times. The DNA of the CDR3 is TGTGCCAGCAGCGTAGCAGGGACCCAAGAGACCCAGTACTTC. This translates into CASSVAGTQETQYF. This sequence joins TRBV9 and TRBJ2-5; D possibly matches TRBD1 or TRBD2 (5 bases each). This CDR3 is 14 amino acids long. Trimming took 0 bases from V and 1 from J, leaving 7 bases between them. The germline CDR1 and CDR2 sequences are SGDLS and YYNGEE. Full variable domain (rest looked up from reference TRBV9 and TRBJ2-5): DSGVTQTPKHLITATGQRVTLRCSPRSGDLSVYWYQQSLDQGLQFLIQYYNGEERAKGNILERFSAQQFPDLHSELNLSSLELGDSALYFCASSVAGTQETQYFGPGTRLLVL.

This clonotype was seen repeatedly, ten times or more. This chain connects TRBV19 to TRBJ2-1; 10 bases align to TRBD2. V gave up 1 base and J gave up 4 bases; unmatched junction bases: 7. This CDR3 has 17 amino acids. CDR1 LNHDA and CDR2 SQIVND come from the germline V gene (reference sequence). The DNA for the CDR3 is TGTGCCAGTAGTATAGGGCTAGCGGGAGAGCAGTACAATGAGCAGTTCTTC. It translates to CASSIGLAGEQYNEQFF.

The chain uses TRBV6-1 and TRBJ2-2, with 8 bases that match TRBD2. V gave up 7 bases and J gave up 4 bases; unmatched junction bases: 8. This CDR3 region has 15 residues. Germline-derived CDR1 and CDR2 are MNHNS and SASEGT. This CDR3 reads CASNPTSARTGELFF. CDR3 in DNA: TGTGCCAGCAATCCGACTAGCGCCCGCACCGGGGAGCTGTTTTTT.

This clonotype showed up many times. The rearrangement joins TRBV19 to TRBJ2-1; D may match TRBD1 or TRBD2 (5 bases each). Trimming pared 5 bases from V and 14 bases from J, leaving 16 bases between. The CDR3 has 12 residues. Per the germline V gene, CDR1 is LNHDA and CDR2 is SQIVND (reference sequence). The CDR3 DNA reads TGTGCCAGTAGTTCAACCGGGACGGCGGAGTTCTTC. Amino acid sequence: CASSSTGTAEFF.

This clonotype occurred a few times. V is TRBV5-1 and J is TRBJ2-5, with 8 bases that match TRBD2. The CDR3 has 16 amino acids. After removal of 4 bases from V and 2 bases from J, the junction contained 10 bases not matched to a gene. The germline gives CDR1 SGHRS, CDR2 YFSETQ. In DNA, the CDR3 is TGCGCCAGCAGCCCCTCGGGGGGGAGGCCTCAAGAGACCCAGTACTTC. It specifies CASSPSGGRPQETQYF.

This clonotype was counted at least ten times. V is TRBV28 and J is TRBJ2-1; possibly TRBD1 for D (5 bases). Germline loops: CDR1 MDHEN, CDR2 SYDVKM. Trimming removed 8 bases from V and 13 bases from J, with 15 bases in between. The CDR3 loop spans 11 amino acids. The CDR3 DNA sequence: TGTGCCAGCTCACGGCTAAGGGGACAGTTCTTC. Translation: CASSRLRGQFF. Together with reference TRBV28 and TRBJ2-1, the CDR3 gives the full variable domain: DVKVTQSSRYLVKRTGEKVFLECVQDMDHENMFWYRQDPGLGLRLIYFSYDVKMKEKGDIPEGYSVSREKKERFSLILESASTNQTSMYLCASSRLRGQFFGPGTRLTVL.

This clonotype was recorded many times. This chain connects TRBV5-1 to TRBJ1-4, with 8 bases that match TRBD1. CDR3 size: 15 residues. The V gene's germline CDR1 is SGHRS and CDR2 YFSETQ. Losses at the gene ends were 4 bases for V and 5 bases for J; bases not matched to a gene: 7. The CDR3, as DNA: TGCGCCAGCAGCGGCGCCGGGACAGGCAATGAAAAACTGTTTTTT. Protein: CASSGAGTGNEKLFF.

In this sample, this clonotype turned up many times. The chain carries TRBV20-1 and TRBJ1-1; 8 bases fit TRBD1. Germline V CDR1 and CDR2: DFQATT, SNEGSKA (reference sequence). This CDR3 comprises 10 residues. The CDR3 region has the DNA TGCAGGGACAGGGATACTGAAGCTTTCTTT. Protein: CRDRDTEAFF.

This clonotype was detected ten times or more. The chain couples TRBV20-1 to TRBJ1-6, with D possibly TRBD1 on 5 matching bases. The germline gives CDR1 DFQATT, CDR2 SNEGSKA (reference sequence). Between the trimmed V and J ends, which lost 0 bases and 1 base, there was a span of 13 bases. This CDR3 has 17 amino acids. CDR3 bases: TGCAGTGCTAGAGATTACGACAGCAGATCCTATAATTCACCCCTCCACTTT. Its protein product is CSARDYDSRSYNSPLHF.

This clonotype has a count of ten or more. The V call is TRBV12-3 or TRBV12-4, the J call TRBJ2-7, with D possibly TRBD2 on 5 matching bases. Trimming shortened V by 5 bases and J by 2 bases, and 22 bases separated the two germline ends. CDR3 length equals 17 residues. CDR3 loop: CASSPPDWRNRTYEQYF. The CDR3 DNA reads as TGTGCCAGCAGTCCACCCGATTGGAGGAACAGAACCTACGAGCAGTACTTC.

This chain joins TRBV3-1 and TRBJ1-5; D perhaps matches TRBD1 (6 bases). This CDR3 contains 14 residues. V was shortened by 4 bases and J by 6 bases, with 13 bases between the two germline ends. Per the germline V gene, CDR1 is LGHDT and CDR2 is YNNKEL (reference sequence). The CDR3 protein is CASSLTGSVQPQHF. The CDR3 nucleotides are TGTGCCAGCAGCCTCACAGGGTCGGTTCAGCCCCAGCATTTT.

A few counts support this clonotype. V is TRBV23-1 and J is TRBJ2-3; D is possibly TRBD1 or TRBD2 (5 bases each). TRBV23-1 is an ORF for which the function is uncertain. Trimming stripped 3 bases from V and 2 bases from J, with 21 bases between. The CDR3 consists of 18 residues. The CDR3 spells CASSHPTGTVPYTDTQYF. The CDR3 coding sequence is TGCGCCAGCAGTCACCCGACCGGGACCGTACCTTACACAGATACGCAGTATTTT.